The subject of this entry is one T cell receptor beta chain. Its cognate antigen is unknown. The junction shows a germline mismatch at one end, possibly a read error. Three rounds of nested PCR, following a modified ARM-PCR protocol, produced the TCRbeta library. TCRdb redid the calling of the multiplex PCR reads with MiXCR, one entry per CDR3 protein. This sample has approximately 110,000 distinct CDR3 sequences, with about 75% found just once. This sample is drawn from a study of tumor and adjacent non-tumor tissue in lung cancer. At the level of the study: Patients comprised 12 adenocarcinoma, a couple of squamous cell carcinoma and 1 small cell lung cancer.

General study points: TCR diversity was significantly greater in tumor than normal lung tissue.

This sample's RNA came from whole unsorted tissue. The sequence was obtained from a woman aged 60-75 years with non-small cell lung cancer. Specimen: lung tumor tissue.

Here the CDR3 reads CASSYSEAGGDEQYF. The CDR3 DNA follows: TGTGCCAGCAGCTACTCAGAAGCGGGAGGAGATGAGCAGTACTTC. V gene TRBV6-2 or TRBV6-3 combines with J gene TRBJ2-1, with 9 bases matching TRBD2. The J call may be mistaken, given a closer DNA end match to TRBJ2-7. Germline values: CDR1 MNHEY, CDR2 SVGEGT. CDR3 length: 15 amino acids.